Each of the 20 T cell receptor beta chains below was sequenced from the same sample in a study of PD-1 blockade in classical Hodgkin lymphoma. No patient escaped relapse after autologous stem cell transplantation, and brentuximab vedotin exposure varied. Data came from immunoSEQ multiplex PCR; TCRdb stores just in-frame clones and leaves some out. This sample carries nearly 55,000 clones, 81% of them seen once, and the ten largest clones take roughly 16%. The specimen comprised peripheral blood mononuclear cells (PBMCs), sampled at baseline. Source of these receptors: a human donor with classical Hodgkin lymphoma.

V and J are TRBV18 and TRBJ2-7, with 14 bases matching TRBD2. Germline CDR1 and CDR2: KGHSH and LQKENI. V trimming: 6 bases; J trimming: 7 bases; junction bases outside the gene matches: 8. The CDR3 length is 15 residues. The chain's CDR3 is CASSRLAGGPSEQYV. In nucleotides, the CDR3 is TGTGCCAGCTCGCGACTAGCGGGAGGGCCTTCTGAGCAGTACGTC.

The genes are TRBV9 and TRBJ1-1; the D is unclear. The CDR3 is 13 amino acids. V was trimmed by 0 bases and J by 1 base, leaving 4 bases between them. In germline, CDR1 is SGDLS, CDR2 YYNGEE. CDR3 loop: CASSVEGNTEAFF. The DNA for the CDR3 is TGTGCCAGCAGCGTAGAGGGGAACACTGAAGCTTTCTTT.

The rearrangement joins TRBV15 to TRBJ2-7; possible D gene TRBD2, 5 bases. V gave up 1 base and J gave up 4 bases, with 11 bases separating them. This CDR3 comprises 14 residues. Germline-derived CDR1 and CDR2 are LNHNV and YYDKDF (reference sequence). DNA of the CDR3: TGTGCCACCAGCAGAGGAGCGGTTGCTTACGAGCAGTACTTC. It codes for CATSRGAVAYEQYF.

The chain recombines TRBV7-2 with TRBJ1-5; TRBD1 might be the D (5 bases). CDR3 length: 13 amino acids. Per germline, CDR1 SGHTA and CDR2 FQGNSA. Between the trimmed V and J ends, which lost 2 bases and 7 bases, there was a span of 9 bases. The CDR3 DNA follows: TGTGCCAGCAGCTTAACCGAGGGGCAGCCCCAGCATTTT. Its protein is CASSLTEGQPQHF.

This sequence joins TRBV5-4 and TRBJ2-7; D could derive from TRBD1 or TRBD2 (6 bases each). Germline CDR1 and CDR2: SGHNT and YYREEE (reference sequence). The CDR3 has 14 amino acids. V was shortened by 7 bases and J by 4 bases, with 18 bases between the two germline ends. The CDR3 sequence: CASQIEGGQYEQYF. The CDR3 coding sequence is TGTGCCAGCCAGATCGAGGGGGGTCAATACGAGCAGTACTTC.

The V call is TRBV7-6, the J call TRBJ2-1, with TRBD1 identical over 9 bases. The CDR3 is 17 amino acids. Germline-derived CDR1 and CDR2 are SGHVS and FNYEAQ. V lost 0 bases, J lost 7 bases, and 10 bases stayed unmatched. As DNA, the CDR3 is TGTGCCAGCAGCTTAGCTCCCGGGACAGGGCCGAAAAATGAGCAGTTCTTC. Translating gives CASSLAPGTGPKNEQFF.

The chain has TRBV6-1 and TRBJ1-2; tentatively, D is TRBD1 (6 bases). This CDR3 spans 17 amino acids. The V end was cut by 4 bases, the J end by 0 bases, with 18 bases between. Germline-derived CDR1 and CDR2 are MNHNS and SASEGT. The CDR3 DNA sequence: TGTGCCAGCAGTGCCGGACAGTTCGGTTATCCTAACTATGGCTACACCTTC. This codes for CASSAGQFGYPNYGYTF.

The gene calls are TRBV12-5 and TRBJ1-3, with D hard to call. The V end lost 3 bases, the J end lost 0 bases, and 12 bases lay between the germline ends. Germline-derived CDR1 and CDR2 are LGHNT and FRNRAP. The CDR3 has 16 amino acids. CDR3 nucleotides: TGTGCTAGTGGTTTCGTGCCAAGAATCTCTGGAAACACCATATATTTT. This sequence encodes CASGFVPRISGNTIYF.

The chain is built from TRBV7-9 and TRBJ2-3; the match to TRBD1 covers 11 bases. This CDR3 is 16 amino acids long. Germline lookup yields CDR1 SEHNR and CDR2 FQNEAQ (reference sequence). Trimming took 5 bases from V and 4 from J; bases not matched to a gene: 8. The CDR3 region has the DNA TGTGCCAGCAGCCCTCGGACAGGGGGCCCCGCAGATACGCAGTATTTT. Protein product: CASSPRTGGPADTQYF.

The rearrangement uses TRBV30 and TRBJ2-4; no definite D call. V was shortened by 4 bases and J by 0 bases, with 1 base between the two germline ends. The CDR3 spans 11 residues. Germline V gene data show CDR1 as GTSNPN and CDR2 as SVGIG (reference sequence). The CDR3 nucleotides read TGTGCCTGGACAGCCAAAAACATTCAGTACTTC. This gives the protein CAWTAKNIQYF.

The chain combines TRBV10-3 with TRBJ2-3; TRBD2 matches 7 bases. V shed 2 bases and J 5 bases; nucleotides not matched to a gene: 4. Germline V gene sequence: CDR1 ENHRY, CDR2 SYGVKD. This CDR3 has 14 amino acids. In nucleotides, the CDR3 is TGTGCCATCAGTGAGGCGGGAGTGGTAGATACGCAGTATTTT. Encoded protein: CAISEAGVVDTQYF.

The CDR3 DNA sequence: TGCGCCAGCAGCACCTCTACAATGGCCTATGGCTACACCTTC. Translation: CASSTSTMAYGYTF. The V and J genes are TRBV5-1 and TRBJ1-2; D is ambiguous. Germline V gene lookup returns CDR1 SGHRS and CDR2 YFSETQ. V lost 4 bases, J lost 4 bases, and 14 bases lay in between. The CDR3 is 14 residues long. Filled out from reference TRBV5-1 and TRBJ1-2, the complete variable domain reads KAGVTQTPRYLIKTRGQQVTLSCSPISGHRSVSWYQQTPGQGLQFLFEYFSETQRNKGNFPGRFSGRQFSNSRSEMNVSTLELGDSALYLCASSTSTMAYGYTFGSGTRLTVV.

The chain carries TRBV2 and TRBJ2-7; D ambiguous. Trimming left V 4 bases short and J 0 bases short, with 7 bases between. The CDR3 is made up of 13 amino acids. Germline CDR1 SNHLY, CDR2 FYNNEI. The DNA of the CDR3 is TGTGCCAGCAGTGCTCGGTTCTCCTACGAGCAGTACGTC. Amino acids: CASSARFSYEQYV.

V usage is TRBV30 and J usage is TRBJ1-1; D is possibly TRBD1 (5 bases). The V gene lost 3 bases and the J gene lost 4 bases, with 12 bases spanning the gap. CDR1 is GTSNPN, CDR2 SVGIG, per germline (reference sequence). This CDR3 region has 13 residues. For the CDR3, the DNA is TGTGCCTGGAGGGGCCTGGGGGGCACTGAAGCTTTCTTT. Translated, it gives CAWRGLGGTEAFF.

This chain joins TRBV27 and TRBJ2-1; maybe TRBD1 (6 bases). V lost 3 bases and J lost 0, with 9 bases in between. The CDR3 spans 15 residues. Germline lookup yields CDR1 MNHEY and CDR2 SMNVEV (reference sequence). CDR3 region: CASSFGQNSYNEQFF. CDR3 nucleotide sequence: TGTGCCAGCAGTTTCGGACAGAACTCCTACAATGAGCAGTTCTTC.

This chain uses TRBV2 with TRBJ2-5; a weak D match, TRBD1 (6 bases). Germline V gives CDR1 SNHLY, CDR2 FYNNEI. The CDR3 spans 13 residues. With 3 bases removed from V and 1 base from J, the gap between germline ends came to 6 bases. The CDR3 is CASSEGAQETQYF. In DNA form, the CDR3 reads TGTGCCAGCAGTGAGGGGGCCCAAGAGACCCAGTACTTC.

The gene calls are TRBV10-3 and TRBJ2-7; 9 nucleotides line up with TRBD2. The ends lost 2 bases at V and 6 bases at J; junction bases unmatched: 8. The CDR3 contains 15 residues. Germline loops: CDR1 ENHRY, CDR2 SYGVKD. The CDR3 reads CAISETSGFRSEQYF. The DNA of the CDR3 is TGTGCCATCAGTGAGACTAGCGGGTTTAGATCCGAGCAGTACTTC.

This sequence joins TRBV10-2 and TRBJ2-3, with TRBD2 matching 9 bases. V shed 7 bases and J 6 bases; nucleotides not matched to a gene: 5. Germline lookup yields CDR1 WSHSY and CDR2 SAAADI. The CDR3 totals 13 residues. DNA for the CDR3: TGCGCCAGCATTAGCGGGGGCGGTGATACGCAGTATTTT. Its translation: CASISGGGDTQYF.

The CDR3 reads CASSEYWGQGGEKLFF. The CDR3 region has the DNA TGTGCCAGCAGTGAATATTGGGGACAGGGAGGAGAAAAACTGTTTTTT. The chain employs TRBV25-1 and TRBJ1-4; TRBD1 agrees at 9 bases. There are 16 residues in the CDR3. V was pared by 0 bases and J by 8 bases, with 7 bases of the junction left unmatched. CDR1 is MGHDK, CDR2 SYGVNS, per germline.

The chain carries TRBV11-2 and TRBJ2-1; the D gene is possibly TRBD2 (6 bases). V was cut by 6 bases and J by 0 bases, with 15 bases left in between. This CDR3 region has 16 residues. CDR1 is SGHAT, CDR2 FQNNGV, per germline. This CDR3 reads CASSTTGTFSYNEQFF. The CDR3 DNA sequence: TGTGCCAGCAGTACAACCGGGACTTTCTCCTACAATGAGCAGTTCTTC. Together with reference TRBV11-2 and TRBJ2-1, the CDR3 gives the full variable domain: EAGVAQSPRYKIIEKRQSVAFWCNPISGHATLYWYQQILGQGPKLLIQFQNNGVVDDSQLPKDRFSAERLKGVDSTLKIQPAKLEDSAVYLCASSTTGTFSYNEQFFGPGTRLTVL.